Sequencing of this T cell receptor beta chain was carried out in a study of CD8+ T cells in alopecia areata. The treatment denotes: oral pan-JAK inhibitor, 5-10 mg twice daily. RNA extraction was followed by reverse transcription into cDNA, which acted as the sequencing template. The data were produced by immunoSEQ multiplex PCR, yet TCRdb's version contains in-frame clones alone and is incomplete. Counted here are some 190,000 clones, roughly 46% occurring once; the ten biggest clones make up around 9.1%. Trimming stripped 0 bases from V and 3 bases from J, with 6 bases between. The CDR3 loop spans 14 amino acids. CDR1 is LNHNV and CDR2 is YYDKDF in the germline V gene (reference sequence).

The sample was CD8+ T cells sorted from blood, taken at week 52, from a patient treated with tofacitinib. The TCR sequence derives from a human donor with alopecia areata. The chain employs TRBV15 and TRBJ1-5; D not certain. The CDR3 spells CATSRDRYNQPQHF. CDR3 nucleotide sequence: TGTGCCACCAGCAGAGACAGGTACAATCAGCCCCAGCATTTT.